This T cell receptor (beta chain) is drawn from a study of blood T cell repertoires in COVID-19. Turning to the study itself: There were acute and convalescent COVID-19 samples, and they came from the United States, Italy and Spain. T cells, B-cell-depleted T cells, or PBMCs provided the cDNA or gDNA that served as material.

Per the germline V gene, CDR1 is SGHRS and CDR2 is YFSETQ. The V end lost 4 bases, the J end lost 0 bases, and 7 bases lay between the germline ends. The CDR3 has 14 amino acids. Data came from immunoSEQ multiplex PCR; TCRdb stores just in-frame clones and leaves some out. This sample yields around 220,000 clones, of which approximately 84% are seen a single time; 1.5% to 2% belongs to the top ten. The chain has TRBV5-1 and TRBJ1-4; a weak D match, TRBD1 (5 bases). The sequence was collected from a man aged 35 to 55 with active or convalescent COVID-19. Sequenced input: peripheral blood. CDR3 sequence (DNA): TGCGCCAGCAGCCAGGGAACAACTAATGAAAAACTGTTTTTT. As protein: CASSQGTTNEKLFF.